This T cell receptor beta chain comes out of a study of cytomegalovirus exposure and HLA in healthy donors. A word on this clone: Its antigen is unidentified.

Study-wide results and limits: The authors confirmed in vitro that a few CMV-associated chains were specific for CMV antigens.

Clones were sequenced by immunoSEQ multiplex PCR, and TCRdb holds only the in-frame ones, with some missing. The sample includes about 57,000 clones, approximately 93% of them seen just once. Germline CDR1 reads MDHEN; CDR2 reads SYDVKM. Germline trimming cut 5 bases from V and 9 bases from J; bases unmatched to any gene: 12. The CDR3 runs to 15 residues. V usage is TRBV28 and J usage is TRBJ1-5; 8 positions agree with TRBD1. Sequenced material: PBMCs. The source is a woman aged 18-29 years in good health and CMV-seronegative. The CDR3 coding sequence is TGTGCCAGCAGTGCTGGACAGGGTGTGTCATCGCCCCAGCATTTT. Translating it yields CASSAGQGVSSPQHF.